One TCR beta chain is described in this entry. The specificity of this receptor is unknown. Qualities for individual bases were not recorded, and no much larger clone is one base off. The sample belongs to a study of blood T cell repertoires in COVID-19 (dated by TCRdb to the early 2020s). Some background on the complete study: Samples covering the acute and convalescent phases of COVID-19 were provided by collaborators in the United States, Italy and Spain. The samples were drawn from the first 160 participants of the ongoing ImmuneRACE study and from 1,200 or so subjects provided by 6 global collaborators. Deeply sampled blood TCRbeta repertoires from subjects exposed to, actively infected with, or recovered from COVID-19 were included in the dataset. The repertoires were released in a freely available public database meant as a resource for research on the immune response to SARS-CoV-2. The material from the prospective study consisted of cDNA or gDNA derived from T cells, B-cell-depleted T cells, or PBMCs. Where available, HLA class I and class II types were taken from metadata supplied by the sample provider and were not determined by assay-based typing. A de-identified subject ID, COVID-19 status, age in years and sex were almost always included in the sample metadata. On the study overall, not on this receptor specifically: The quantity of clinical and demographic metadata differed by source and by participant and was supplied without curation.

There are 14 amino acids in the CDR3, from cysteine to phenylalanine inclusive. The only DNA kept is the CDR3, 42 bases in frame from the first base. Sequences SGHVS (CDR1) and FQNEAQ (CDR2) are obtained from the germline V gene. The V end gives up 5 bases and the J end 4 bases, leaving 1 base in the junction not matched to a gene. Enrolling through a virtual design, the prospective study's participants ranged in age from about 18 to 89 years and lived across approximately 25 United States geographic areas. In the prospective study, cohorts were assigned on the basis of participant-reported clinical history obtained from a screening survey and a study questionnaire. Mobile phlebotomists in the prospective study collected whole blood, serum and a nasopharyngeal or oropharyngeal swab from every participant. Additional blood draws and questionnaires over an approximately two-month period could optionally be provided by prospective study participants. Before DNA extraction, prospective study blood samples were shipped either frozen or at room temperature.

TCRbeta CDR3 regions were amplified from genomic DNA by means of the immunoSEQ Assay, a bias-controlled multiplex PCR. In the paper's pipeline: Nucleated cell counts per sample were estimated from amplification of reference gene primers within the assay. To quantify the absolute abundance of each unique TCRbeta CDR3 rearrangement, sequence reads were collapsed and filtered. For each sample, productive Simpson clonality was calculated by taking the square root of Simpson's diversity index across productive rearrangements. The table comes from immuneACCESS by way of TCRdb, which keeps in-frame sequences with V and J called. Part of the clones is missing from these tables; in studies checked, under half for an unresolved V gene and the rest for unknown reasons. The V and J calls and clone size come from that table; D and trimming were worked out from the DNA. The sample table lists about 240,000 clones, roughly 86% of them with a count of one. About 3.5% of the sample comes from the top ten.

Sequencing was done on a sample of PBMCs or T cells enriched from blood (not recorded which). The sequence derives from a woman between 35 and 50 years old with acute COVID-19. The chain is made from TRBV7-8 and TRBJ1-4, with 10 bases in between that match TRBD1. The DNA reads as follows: TGTGCCAGCAGCAGGACAGGGGGTAATGAAAAACTGTTTTTT. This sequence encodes CASSRTGGNEKLFF.